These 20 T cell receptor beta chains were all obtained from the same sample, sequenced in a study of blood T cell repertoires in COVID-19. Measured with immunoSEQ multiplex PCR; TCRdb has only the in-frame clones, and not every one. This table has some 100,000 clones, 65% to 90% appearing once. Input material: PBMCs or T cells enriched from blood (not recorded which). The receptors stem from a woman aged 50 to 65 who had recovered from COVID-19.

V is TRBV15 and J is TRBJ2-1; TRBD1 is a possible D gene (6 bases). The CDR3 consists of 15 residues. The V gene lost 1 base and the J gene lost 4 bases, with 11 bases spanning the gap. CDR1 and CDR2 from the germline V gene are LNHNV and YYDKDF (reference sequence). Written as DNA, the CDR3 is TGTGCCACCAGCAGAGCTCCCGGGACATACAATGAGCAGTTCTTC. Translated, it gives CATSRAPGTYNEQFF.

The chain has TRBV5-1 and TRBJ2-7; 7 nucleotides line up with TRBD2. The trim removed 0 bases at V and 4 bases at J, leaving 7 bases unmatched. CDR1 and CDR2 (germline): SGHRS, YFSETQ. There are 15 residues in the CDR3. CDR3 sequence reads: CASSLAAGVGYEQYF. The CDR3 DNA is TGCGCCAGCAGCTTGGCCGCGGGAGTGGGGTACGAGCAGTACTTC.

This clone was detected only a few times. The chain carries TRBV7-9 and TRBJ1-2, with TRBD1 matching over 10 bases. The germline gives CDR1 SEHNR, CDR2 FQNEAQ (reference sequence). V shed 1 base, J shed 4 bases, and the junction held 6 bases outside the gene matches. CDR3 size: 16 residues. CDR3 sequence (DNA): TGTGCCAGCAGCTTAGGTGGGACAGGGGTTATCTATGGCTACACCTTC. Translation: CASSLGGTGVIYGYTF. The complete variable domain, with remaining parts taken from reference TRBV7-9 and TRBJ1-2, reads DTGVSQNPRHKITKRGQNVTFRCDPISEHNRLYWYRQTLGQGPEFLTYFQNEAQLEKSRLLSDRFSAERPKGSFSTLEIQRTEQGDSAMYLCASSLGGTGVIYGYTFGSGTRLTVV.

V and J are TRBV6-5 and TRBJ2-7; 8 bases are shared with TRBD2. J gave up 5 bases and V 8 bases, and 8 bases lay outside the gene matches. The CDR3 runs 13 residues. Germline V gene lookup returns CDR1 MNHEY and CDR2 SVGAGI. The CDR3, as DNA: TGTGCCAGCTGCCCGGGAGGGCTCGACGAGCAGTACTTC. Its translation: CASCPGGLDEQYF.

As DNA, the CDR3 is TGTGCCAGCAGTTCTTGGGGAGGTCAGGACAATTCACCCCTCCACTTT. Translation gives CASSSWGGQDNSPLHF. The rearrangement uses TRBV5-5 and TRBJ1-6, with D unresolved. The CDR3 length is 16 residues. V gave up 5 bases and J gave up 7 bases, with 19 bases separating them. The germline CDR1 and CDR2 sequences are SGHKS and YYEKEE (reference sequence).

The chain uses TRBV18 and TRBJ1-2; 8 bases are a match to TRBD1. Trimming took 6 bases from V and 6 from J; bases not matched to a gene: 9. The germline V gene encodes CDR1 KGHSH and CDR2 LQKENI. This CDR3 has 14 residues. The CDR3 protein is CASSPAGQGHGYTF. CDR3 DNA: TGTGCCAGCTCGCCCGCAGGACAGGGACATGGCTACACCTTC.

The CDR3 sequence: CAWGRDSYGYTF. The DNA for the CDR3 is TGTGCCTGGGGCAGGGATTCCTATGGCTACACCTTC. The chain uses TRBV30 and TRBJ1-2; a weak D match, TRBD1 (5 bases). With 5 bases removed from V and 4 bases from J, the gap between germline ends came to 11 bases. The length of the CDR3 is 12 residues. Germline assignment: CDR1 GTSNPN and CDR2 SVGIG (reference sequence).

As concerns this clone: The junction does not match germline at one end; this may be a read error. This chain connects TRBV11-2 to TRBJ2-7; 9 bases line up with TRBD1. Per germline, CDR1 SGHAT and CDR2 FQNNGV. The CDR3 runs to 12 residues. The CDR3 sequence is CASSQRTGAFVF. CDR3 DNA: TGTGCCAGCAGCCAGAGGACAGGGGCTTTCGTCTTC.

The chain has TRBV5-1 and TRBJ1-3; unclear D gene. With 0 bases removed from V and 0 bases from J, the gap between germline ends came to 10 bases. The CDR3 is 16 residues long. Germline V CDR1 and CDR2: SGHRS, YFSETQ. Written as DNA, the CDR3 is TGCGCCAGCAGCTTGGCCGGGAGCAGCTCTGGAAACACCATATATTTT. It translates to CASSLAGSSSGNTIYF.

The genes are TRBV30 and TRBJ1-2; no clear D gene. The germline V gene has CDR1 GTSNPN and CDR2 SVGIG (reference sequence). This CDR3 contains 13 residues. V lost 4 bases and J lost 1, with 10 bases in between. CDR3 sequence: CAWKLAGNYGYTF. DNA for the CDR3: TGTGCCTGGAAATTAGCTGGTAACTATGGCTACACCTTC.

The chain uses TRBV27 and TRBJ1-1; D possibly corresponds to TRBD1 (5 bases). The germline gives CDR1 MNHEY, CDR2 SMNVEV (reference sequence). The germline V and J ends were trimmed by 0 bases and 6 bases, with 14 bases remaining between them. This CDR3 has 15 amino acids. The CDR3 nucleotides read TGTGCCAGCAGTTTATCCCAGGGACTAGTCCCTGAAGCTTTCTTT. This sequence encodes CASSLSQGLVPEAFF.

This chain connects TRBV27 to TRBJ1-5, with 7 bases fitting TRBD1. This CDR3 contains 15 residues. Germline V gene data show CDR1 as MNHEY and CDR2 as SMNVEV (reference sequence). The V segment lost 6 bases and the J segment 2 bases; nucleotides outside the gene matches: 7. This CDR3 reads CASRPTGPGNQPQHF. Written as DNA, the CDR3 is TGTGCCAGCAGGCCGACAGGGCCGGGCAATCAGCCCCAGCATTTT.

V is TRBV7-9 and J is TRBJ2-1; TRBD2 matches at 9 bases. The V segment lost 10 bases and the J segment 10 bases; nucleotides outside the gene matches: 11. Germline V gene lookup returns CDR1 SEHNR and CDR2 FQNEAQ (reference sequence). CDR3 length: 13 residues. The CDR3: CATSQLTSGEQFF. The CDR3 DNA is TGTGCCACCTCTCAGCTTACTAGCGGGGAGCAGTTCTTC.

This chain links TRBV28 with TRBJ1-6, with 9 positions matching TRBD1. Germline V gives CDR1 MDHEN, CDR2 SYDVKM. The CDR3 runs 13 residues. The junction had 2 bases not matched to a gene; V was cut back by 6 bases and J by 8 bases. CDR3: CASRRTGDSPLHF. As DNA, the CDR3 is TGTGCCAGCAGGAGGACAGGGGATTCACCCCTCCACTTT.

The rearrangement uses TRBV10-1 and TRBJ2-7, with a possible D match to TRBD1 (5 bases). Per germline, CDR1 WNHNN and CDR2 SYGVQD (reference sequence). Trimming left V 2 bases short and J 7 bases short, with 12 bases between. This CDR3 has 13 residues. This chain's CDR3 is CASSEVGPGEQYF. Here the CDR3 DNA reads TGCGCCAGCAGTGAGGTCGGCCCAGGGGAGCAGTACTTC.

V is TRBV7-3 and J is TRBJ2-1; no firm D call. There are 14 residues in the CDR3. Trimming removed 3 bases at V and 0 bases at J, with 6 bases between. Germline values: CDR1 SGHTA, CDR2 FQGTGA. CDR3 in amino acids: CASSLGYSYNEQFF. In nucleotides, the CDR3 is TGTGCCAGCAGCTTGGGCTACTCCTACAATGAGCAGTTCTTC.

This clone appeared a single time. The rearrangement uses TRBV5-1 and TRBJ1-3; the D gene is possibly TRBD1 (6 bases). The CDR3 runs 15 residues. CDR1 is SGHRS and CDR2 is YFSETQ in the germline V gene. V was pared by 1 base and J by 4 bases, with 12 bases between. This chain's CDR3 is CASSLSGADGNTIYF. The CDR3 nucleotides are TGCGCCAGCAGCTTGTCAGGGGCAGACGGAAACACCATATATTTT.

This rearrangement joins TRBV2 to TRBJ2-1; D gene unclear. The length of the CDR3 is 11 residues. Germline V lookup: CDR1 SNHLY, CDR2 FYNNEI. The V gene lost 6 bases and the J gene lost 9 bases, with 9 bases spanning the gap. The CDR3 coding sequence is TGTGCCAGCAGGAGCTTCGGTGAGCAGTTCTTC. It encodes CASRSFGEQFF.

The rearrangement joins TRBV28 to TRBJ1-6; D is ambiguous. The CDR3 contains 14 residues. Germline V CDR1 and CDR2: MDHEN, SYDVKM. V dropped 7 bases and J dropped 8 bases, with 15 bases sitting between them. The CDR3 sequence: CASNSGAVDSPLHF. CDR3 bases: TGTGCCAGCAATTCGGGAGCGGTTGATTCACCCCTCCACTTT.

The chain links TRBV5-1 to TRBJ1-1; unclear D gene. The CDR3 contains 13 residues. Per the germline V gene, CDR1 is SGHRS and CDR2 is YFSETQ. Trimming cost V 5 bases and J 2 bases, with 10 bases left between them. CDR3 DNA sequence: TGCGCCAGCAGTCACGTAACTAACACTGAAGCTTTCTTT. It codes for CASSHVTNTEAFF.